This T cell receptor beta chain stems from a study of tumor and adjacent non-tumor tissue in lung cancer. Findings and limits, study-wide: Compared with tumor, normal lung showed significantly lower TCR diversity.

This CDR3 has 12 amino acids. In germline, CDR1 is MNHNY, CDR2 SVGAGI (reference sequence). Three rounds of nested PCR, following a modified ARM-PCR protocol, produced the TCRbeta library. TCRdb redid the calling of the multiplex PCR reads with MiXCR, one entry per CDR3 protein. Among roughly 220,000 distinct CDR3 sequences, approximately 74% were seen once, and the ten largest hold 25%. A note on this clonotype: What it binds is unknown. At one end, the junction sequence differs from germline, possibly due to a read error.

The template was RNA from unsorted bulk tissue. The specimen was lung tumor tissue. V gene TRBV6-6 combines with J gene TRBJ1-1; D is perhaps TRBD1 (6 bases). The receptor's source is a man in his 60s with non-small cell lung cancer. CDR3 amino acids: CASSSGVPEALF. The DNA of the CDR3 is TGTGCCAGCAGTTCAGGGGTCCCTGAAGCTCTCTTT.